The 27 T cell receptor beta chains below come from one sample, sequenced in a study of PD-L1 blockade in urothelial cancer. Described time point: pretreatment peripheral blood. The data were produced by immunoSEQ multiplex PCR, yet TCRdb's version contains in-frame clones alone and is incomplete. The profile shows some 66,000 clones, approximately 83% of them singletons. The sample was PBMCs, taken around atezolizumab (anti-PD-L1) treatment. Receptor source: a man between 60 and 70 years old with urothelial cancer.

The chain employs TRBV15 and TRBJ1-5, with D perhaps TRBD1 (5 bases). The CDR3 runs 14 residues. Germline CDR1 LNHNV, CDR2 YYDKDF (reference sequence). V lost 3 bases and J 1 base, leaving 7 bases between the germline ends. The DNA for the CDR3 is TGTGCCACCAGCAGGCGGGACAGCAATCAGCCCCAGCATTTT. It translates to CATSRRDSNQPQHF.

V is TRBV7-2 and J is TRBJ2-5; TRBD2 aligns across 10 bases. CDR3 length equals 15 residues. J was trimmed by 5 bases and V by 5 bases; bases with no gene match: 8. Germline-derived CDR1 and CDR2 are SGHTA and FQGNSA. CDR3 in amino acids: CASSKAGTSVETQYF. In DNA, the CDR3 is TGTGCCAGCAGCAAAGCCGGGACTAGCGTCGAGACCCAGTACTTC.

The chain recombines TRBV30 with TRBJ1-1; TRBD1 agrees at 7 bases. The CDR3 length is 16 residues. V was pared by 1 base and J by 2 bases, with 10 bases of the junction left unmatched. CDR1 and CDR2 from the germline V gene are GTSNPN and SVGIG (reference sequence). The DNA of the CDR3 is TGTGCCTGGAGTGGGGACCCTACAGGGGCCAACACTGAAGCTTTCTTT. Protein sequence: CAWSGDPTGANTEAFF.

The V and J genes are TRBV5-6 and TRBJ2-5, with 14 bases aligning to TRBD2. This CDR3 has 17 residues. CDR1 and CDR2 (germline): SGHDT, YYEEEE. The J segment lost 0 bases and the V segment lost 4 bases, leaving 5 bases of the junction unmatched. The CDR3 sequence: CASSRRLAGGYQETQYF. The CDR3 DNA is TGTGCCAGCAGCCGTCGACTAGCGGGGGGGTACCAAGAGACCCAGTACTTC. Full variable domain (outside the CDR3, taken from reference TRBV5-6 and TRBJ2-5): DAGVTQSPTHLIKTRGQQVTLRCSPKSGHDTVSWYQQALGQGPQFIFQYYEEEERQRGNFPDRFSGHQFPNYSSELNVNALLLGDSALYLCASSRRLAGGYQETQYFGPGTRLLVL.

The V call is TRBV7-2, the J call TRBJ1-5; D gene unclear. V lost 5 bases and J 4 bases, leaving 6 bases between the germline ends. The germline gives CDR1 SGHTA, CDR2 FQGNSA. This CDR3 contains 12 residues. In DNA form, the CDR3 reads TGTGCCAGCAGCCACTATAATCAGCCCCAGCATTTT. Translating it yields CASSHYNQPQHF.

This clone has just a few counts. V is TRBV11-3 and J is TRBJ2-1; D not resolved. CDR3 length: 13 residues. Looked up from germline, CDR1 is SGHNT and CDR2 is YENEEA. The V gene lost 4 bases and the J gene lost 12 bases, with 16 bases spanning the gap. The CDR3: CASSSMPARRQFF. The CDR3 bases are TGTGCCAGCAGCTCGATGCCAGCTAGAAGGCAGTTCTTC. The full variable domain, rest sourced from reference TRBV11-3 and TRBJ2-1, is EAGVVQSPRYKIIEKKQPVAFWCNPISGHNTLYWYLQNLGQGPELLIRYENEEAVDDSQLPKDRFSAERLKGVDSTLKIQPAELGDSAVYLCASSSMPARRQFFGPGTRLTVL.

The chain carries TRBV19 and TRBJ1-1; TRBD1 matches 8 bases. The V and J ends lost 3 bases and 5 bases, in that order; junction bases with no gene match: 11. Germline-derived CDR1 and CDR2 are LNHDA and SQIVND (reference sequence). The CDR3 contains 16 residues. This CDR3 is CASSMGRGLERTEAFF. The CDR3 nucleotides are TGTGCCAGTAGTATGGGCAGGGGGCTTGAGAGGACTGAAGCTTTCTTT.

V usage is TRBV7-3 and J usage is TRBJ2-5, with 7 nucleotides matching TRBD2. The CDR3 has 14 residues. The germline V gene has CDR1 SGHTA and CDR2 FQGTGA. V shed 4 bases, J shed 5 bases, and the junction held 7 bases outside the gene matches. Here the CDR3 DNA reads TGTGCCAGCAGCTATGCGGGGGTGGGGGAGACCCAGTACTTC. It encodes CASSYAGVGETQYF.

This clone is a singleton in its sample. The J gene is TRBJ2-7, the V gene TRBV9, with 7 bases lining up with TRBD1. In germline, CDR1 is SGDLS, CDR2 YYNGEE. V lost 3 bases, J lost 4 bases, and 7 bases stayed unmatched. CDR3 length equals 14 residues. Written as DNA, the CDR3 is TGTGCCAGCAGCGGCCAGACAGGGCCTTACGAGCAGTACTTC. Translating gives CASSGQTGPYEQYF. Together with reference TRBV9 and TRBJ2-7, the CDR3 gives the full variable domain: DSGVTQTPKHLITATGQRVTLRCSPRSGDLSVYWYQQSLDQGLQFLIQYYNGEERAKGNILERFSAQQFPDLHSELNLSSLELGDSALYFCASSGQTGPYEQYFGPGTRLTVT.

The genes are TRBV2 and TRBJ1-2; 9 positions agree with TRBD1. CDR1 is SNHLY and CDR2 is FYNNEI in the germline V gene. The V gene end was trimmed by 5 bases and the J gene end by 4 bases; junction bases not matched to a gene: 5. CDR3 length: 14 amino acids. CDR3 coding DNA: TGTGCCAGCAGTCGGGACAGGGAGGTCTATGGCTACACCTTC. Protein sequence: CASSRDREVYGYTF.

This chain joins TRBV11-1 and TRBJ2-3; a weak D match, TRBD1 (6 bases). Germline CDR1 and CDR2: SGHAT and FQDESV (reference sequence). The CDR3 loop spans 14 amino acids. Trimming stripped 1 base from V and 3 bases from J, with 8 bases between. CDR3 nucleotide sequence: TGTGCCAGCAGCTTAGGGGACACGACAGATACGCAGTATTTT. It yields the protein CASSLGDTTDTQYF.

This chain connects TRBV7-8 to TRBJ1-2; 8 bases align to TRBD1. The V segment lost 5 bases and the J segment 5 bases; nucleotides outside the gene matches: 10. CDR3 length equals 15 residues. Germline CDR1 SGHVS, CDR2 FQNEAQ. The CDR3 bases are TGTGCCAGCAGCACCCGGGACAGGACGATATATGGCTACACCTTC. Protein product: CASSTRDRTIYGYTF.

The chain links TRBV5-1 to TRBJ2-2, with D maybe TRBD2 (5 bases). CDR1 is SGHRS and CDR2 is YFSETQ in the germline V gene. This CDR3 has 15 residues. Trimming took off 0 bases at V and 5 bases at J, with 11 bases between the two ends. The CDR3 nucleotides are TGCGCCAGCAGCTTGGCCGGCACGGGAACCGGGGAGCTGTTTTTT. Encoded protein: CASSLAGTGTGELFF.

This clone was detected once. The V gene is TRBV18, the J gene TRBJ1-6; 7 bases match TRBD1. The trim removed 4 bases at V and 9 bases at J, leaving 6 bases unmatched. The germline CDR1 and CDR2 sequences are KGHSH and LQKENI. This CDR3 is 14 amino acids long. The CDR3 is CASSQSGGSSPLHF. The DNA for the CDR3 is TGTGCCAGCTCACAGTCAGGGGGAAGTTCACCCCTCCACTTT.

This chain joins TRBV13 and TRBJ2-7; tentative D call: TRBD2 (6 bases). Germline V gene sequence: CDR1 PRHDT, CDR2 FYEKMQ (reference sequence). With 1 base removed from V and 7 bases from J, the gap between germline ends came to 17 bases. CDR3 size: 15 residues. The DNA for the CDR3 is TGTGCCAGCAGCTTAGCGGGAGTCTCCTGGGGGGAGCAGTACTTC. Translation: CASSLAGVSWGEQYF.

The chain joins TRBV7-2 to TRBJ1-1; D call uncertain. Per germline, CDR1 SGHTA and CDR2 FQGNSA. Trimming stripped 1 base from V and 4 bases from J, with 10 bases between. This CDR3 has 14 amino acids. This CDR3 reads CASSLEAEGTEAFF. The CDR3 region has the DNA TGTGCCAGCAGCTTAGAGGCGGAGGGCACTGAAGCTTTCTTT.

The chain is built from TRBV7-2 and TRBJ2-4; 7 bases fit TRBD1. Germline V lookup: CDR1 SGHTA, CDR2 FQGNSA. V shed 4 bases and J 6 bases; nucleotides not matched to a gene: 6. The length of the CDR3 is 14 residues. The CDR3 DNA follows: TGTGCCAGCAGCTACGGACAGGACTCAAACATTCAGTACTTC. The encoded protein is CASSYGQDSNIQYF.

J is TRBJ2-2 and V is TRBV11-2; 9 bases agree with TRBD2. CDR3 length: 15 amino acids. Germline values: CDR1 SGHAT, CDR2 FQNNGV. Germline trimming cut 0 bases from V and 9 bases from J; bases unmatched to any gene: 5. The DNA of the CDR3 is TGTGCCAGCAGCTTAGAGCGGGGGGGGACCCGGGAGCTGTTTTTT. Its protein is CASSLERGGTRELFF.

The chain employs TRBV11-3 and TRBJ2-3; 14 bases fit TRBD2. V lost 1 base, J lost 3 bases, and 3 bases stayed unmatched. This CDR3 comprises 17 residues. Germline V gene sequence: CDR1 SGHNT, CDR2 YENEEA. The CDR3 DNA reads as TGTGCCAGCAGCTTAGTCGGGACTAGCGGGGGAACAGATACGCAGTATTTT. It yields the protein CASSLVGTSGGTDTQYF.

This clone was seen once. This chain uses TRBV29-1 with TRBJ2-3, with 9 bases fitting TRBD1. CDR3 size: 13 residues. V lost 7 bases and J lost 1; bases outside the gene matches: 3. CDR1 is SQVTM, CDR2 ANQGSEA, per germline. DNA for the CDR3: TGCAGCGCCCGACAGGGGGGCACAGATACGCAGTATTTT. This gives the protein CSARQGGTDTQYF.

V and J are TRBV28 and TRBJ1-2; D is unresolved. The V and J ends lost 10 bases and 5 bases respectively, with 8 bases between them. CDR3 length: 10 amino acids. Germline values: CDR1 MDHEN, CDR2 SYDVKM. The CDR3 region is CATAGYGYTF. The CDR3 DNA sequence: TGTGCCACAGCCGGGTATGGCTACACCTTC.

The chain couples TRBV4-1 to TRBJ1-3, with D possibly being TRBD1 (5 bases). CDR1 is MGHRA and CDR2 is YSYEKL in the germline V gene. The CDR3 runs 19 residues. V was cut by 1 base and J by 4 bases, with 23 bases left in between. The CDR3 region is CASSQGEILGPSGGNTIYF. The CDR3 region has the DNA TGCGCCAGCAGCCAAGGTGAAATTTTGGGGCCATCAGGAGGAAACACCATATATTTT.

This clone was recorded at least ten times. This chain joins TRBV5-6 and TRBJ1-2, with D possibly TRBD1 on 5 matching bases. The V gene lost 4 bases and the J gene lost 2 bases, with 15 bases spanning the gap. CDR1 is SGHDT, CDR2 YYEEEE, per germline. CDR3 size: 15 residues. The CDR3 DNA sequence: TGTGCCAGCAGCGGAGGGACGGCGTTCAACTATGGCTACACCTTC. This sequence encodes CASSGGTAFNYGYTF.

The chain joins TRBV19 to TRBJ2-7; tentatively, D is TRBD2 (7 bases). V gave up 3 bases and J gave up 3 bases, with 18 bases separating them. Germline V CDR1 and CDR2: LNHDA, SQIVND (reference sequence). There are 16 residues in the CDR3. CDR3 in amino acids: CASSMGGGGAVYEQYF. The CDR3 DNA is TGTGCCAGTAGTATGGGGGGCGGGGGCGCAGTCTACGAGCAGTACTTC.

The rearrangement joins TRBV6-1 to TRBJ1-1; the match to TRBD1 covers 7 bases. This CDR3 contains 15 residues. Germline V gene lookup returns CDR1 MNHNS and CDR2 SASEGT. V dropped 6 bases and J dropped 11; count of bases not matched to a gene: 18. DNA for the CDR3: TGTGCCAGCAGCGACCCGGCTACAGGGGCTTGGGGGGCTTTCTTT. This sequence encodes CASSDPATGAWGAFF.

The chain links TRBV19 to TRBJ2-1; 14 bases map to TRBD2. Germline assignment: CDR1 LNHDA and CDR2 SQIVND (reference sequence). The CDR3 length is 16 residues. V lost 5 bases, J lost 8 bases, and 8 bases stayed unmatched. The CDR3 protein is CASSLRLAGGLDEQFF. Here the CDR3 DNA reads TGTGCCAGTAGTTTGAGACTAGCGGGGGGGCTCGATGAGCAGTTCTTC.

The rearrangement joins TRBV5-1 to TRBJ2-3; D is undetermined. Trimming took off 0 bases at V and 5 bases at J, with 4 bases between the two ends. Germline CDR1 is SGHRS and CDR2 is YFSETQ. This CDR3 is built from 12 residues. CDR3: CASSLGEDTQYF. The CDR3 nucleotides are TGCGCCAGCAGCTTGGGCGAAGATACGCAGTATTTT. Full variable domain (remainder filled in from reference TRBV5-1 and TRBJ2-3): KAGVTQTPRYLIKTRGQQVTLSCSPISGHRSVSWYQQTPGQGLQFLFEYFSETQRNKGNFPGRFSGRQFSNSRSEMNVSTLELGDSALYLCASSLGEDTQYFGPGTRLTVL.